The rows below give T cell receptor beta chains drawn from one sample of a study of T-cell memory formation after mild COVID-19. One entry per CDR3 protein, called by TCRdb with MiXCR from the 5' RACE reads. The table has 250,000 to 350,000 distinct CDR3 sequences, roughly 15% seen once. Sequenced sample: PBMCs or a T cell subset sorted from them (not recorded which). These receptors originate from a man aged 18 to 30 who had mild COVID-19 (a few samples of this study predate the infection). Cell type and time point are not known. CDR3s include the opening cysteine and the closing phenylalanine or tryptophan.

CASSLQGLGTGELFF,TRBV12-3/TRBV12-4,TRBJ2-2
CASSLERQGEAFF,TRBV5-1,TRBJ1-1
CASSLGYSEQFF,TRBV7-3,TRBJ2-1
CASSSEGQPWF,TRBV7-9,TRBJ2-4
CASTRTGTLGNTIYF,TRBV9,TRBJ1-3
CASSPQEGGHGYTF,TRBV18,TRBJ1-2
CASSPTNSYEQYF,TRBV27,TRBJ2-7
CASSRPEGASYEQYF,TRBV6-2/TRBV6-3,TRBJ2-7
CASKGETEAFF,TRBV5-1,TRBJ1-1
CASSPRTAPGQPQHF,TRBV12-3/TRBV12-4,TRBJ1-5
CASSPRGRGGGETQYF,TRBV7-2,TRBJ2-5
CASSAQATGNTIYF,TRBV7-2,TRBJ1-3
CASSSASFSEKLFF,TRBV7-2,TRBJ1-4
CASSWGETQYF,TRBV12-3/TRBV12-4,TRBJ2-5
CASSVGGRDTQYF,TRBV9,TRBJ2-3
CASSKNPNNEQFF,TRBV5-5,TRBJ2-1
CASSSTGRYGYTF,TRBV27,TRBJ1-2
CASSSPGGSTDTQYF,TRBV27,TRBJ2-3
CSVEDRGQGATNEKLFF,TRBV29-1,TRBJ1-4
CASSLWPRTDSGNTIYF,TRBV7-2,TRBJ1-3
CASIFQGAQETQYF,TRBV7-8,TRBJ2-5
CASSYGRVPETQYF,TRBV6-6,TRBJ2-5
CASSQPGVPEAFF,TRBV4-3,TRBJ1-1
CASSVDLGGGYTF,TRBV9,TRBJ1-2
CASSQIAGMETQYF,TRBV11-2,TRBJ2-5
CASSFRDSSSYEQYF,TRBV5-1,TRBJ2-7
CASSVQGAGDEQFF,TRBV5-1,TRBJ2-1
CASSSPGIQNEQFF,TRBV7-2,TRBJ2-1
CSVEFPGQGDETQYF,TRBV29-1,TRBJ2-5
CASSSATNRGAPEAFF,TRBV11-2,TRBJ1-1
CSARAQGGQETQYF,TRBV20-1,TRBJ2-5
CASSYSQNGWGVEQYF,TRBV6-5,TRBJ2-7